These 21 T cell receptor beta chains share one sample of origin, sequenced in a study of cytomegalovirus exposure and HLA in healthy donors listed by TCRdb under 2017. Library preparation employed the immunoSEQ multiplex PCR assay. For the multiplex PCR, a mixture combining 60 forward primers for TCR Vbeta segments and 13 reverse primers for TCR Jbeta segments was used. What TCRdb holds here is the immuneACCESS table cut down to in-frame rearrangements. Part of the clones is not present; checked against another copy, under half of the missing clones reflect an unresolved V gene, and the others are unexplained. The sample data list about 110,000 clones, and 70% to 80% of these were observed just once. The ten largest clones add up to approximately 2.8% of the sample. The sample comprised PBMCs. Receptors originate from a middle-aged woman in good health and CMV-seronegative.

This clone has more than one count but fewer than ten. The chain employs TRBV6-5 and TRBJ1-5; D may be TRBD1 (5 bases). Trimming took 6 bases from V and 1 from J, leaving 7 bases between them. The germline gives CDR1 MNHEY, CDR2 SVGAGI. CDR3 length: 13 residues. CDR3 bases: TGTGCCAGCAGGGGGGGGAGCAATCAGCCCCAGCATTTT. It translates to CASRGGSNQPQHF.

The V and J genes are TRBV7-9 and TRBJ2-5, with D hard to call. Trimming took 5 bases from V and 2 from J, leaving 9 bases between them. Germline CDR1 reads SEHNR; CDR2 reads FQNEAQ (reference sequence). This CDR3 region has 13 residues. CDR3 region: CASSPGPQETQYF. The CDR3 bases are TGTGCCAGCAGCCCTGGGCCTCAAGAGACCCAGTACTTC. The entire variable domain, with the rest obtained from reference TRBV7-9 and TRBJ2-5, is as follows: DTGVSQNPRHKITKRGQNVTFRCDPISEHNRLYWYRQTLGQGPEFLTYFQNEAQLEKSRLLSDRFSAERPKGSFSTLEIQRTEQGDSAMYLCASSPGPQETQYFGPGTRLLVL.

This chain joins TRBV4-3 and TRBJ1-2; D gene unclear. The V gene lost 1 base and the J gene lost 1 base, with 13 bases spanning the gap. The CDR3 has 16 residues. Germline CDR1 LGHNA, CDR2 YSLEER. The CDR3 region is CASSQGPRGVNYGYTF. The CDR3 bases are TGCGCCAGCAGCCAAGGCCCCCGGGGAGTTAACTATGGCTACACCTTC.

This chain uses TRBV5-1 with TRBJ2-5; a weak D match, TRBD1 (6 bases). The DNA end favors TRBJ2-7, so the J call may be wrong. This CDR3 region has 16 residues. Germline lookup yields CDR1 SGHRS and CDR2 YFSETQ. CDR3 region: CASSLSARGTSYEQYF. The DNA for the CDR3 is TGCGCCAGCAGCTTATCGGCGAGGGGGACCTCCTACGAGCAGTACTTC.

Only a few counts were recorded for this clone. The chain couples TRBV5-1 to TRBJ2-7, with a possible D match to TRBD1 (5 bases). V lost 5 bases, J lost 5 bases, and 17 bases lay in between. Germline CDR1 SGHRS, CDR2 YFSETQ. This CDR3 is 14 amino acids long. CDR3 in DNA: TGCGCCAGCAGTACCTTCGGTCCCAGGGACGAGCAGTACTTC. Translating gives CASSTFGPRDEQYF.

Turning to this clone: Other DNA sequences of this sample code for an identical CDR3. The chain combines TRBV30 with TRBJ1-1, with D uncertain. CDR3 length: 13 residues. Germline CDR1 is GTSNPN and CDR2 is SVGIG (reference sequence). V shed 0 bases and J shed 3 bases, with 8 bases lying between them. The DNA for the CDR3 is TGTGCCTGGAGTGTCTTGAGCGACACTGAAGCTTTCTTT. It is translated as CAWSVLSDTEAFF.

This clone turned up a few times. This chain links TRBV27 with TRBJ1-1; no definite D call. CDR3 length: 13 residues. CDR1 is MNHEY, CDR2 SMNVEV, per germline (reference sequence). The V end was cut by 5 bases, the J end by 4 bases, with 11 bases between. CDR3: CASSTPRGTEAFF. The CDR3 DNA reads as TGTGCCAGCAGTACACCCCGGGGCACTGAAGCTTTCTTT.

The chain links TRBV19 to TRBJ1-5; D remains ambiguous. With 3 bases removed from V and 6 bases from J, the gap between germline ends came to 6 bases. Germline lookup yields CDR1 LNHDA and CDR2 SQIVND (reference sequence). The CDR3 totals 12 residues. The CDR3: CASSIEPQPQHF. In nucleotides, the CDR3 is TGTGCCAGTAGTATCGAGCCTCAGCCCCAGCATTTT.

Notes on this clone: One end of the junction does not line up with germline, which may come from a read error. The V call is TRBV4-2, the J call TRBJ2-6; weak D call: TRBD2 (6 bases). The CDR3 runs to 20 residues. CDR1 LGHNA and CDR2 YNFKEQ come from the germline V gene. CDR3: CASSHFRPGLPATGTNVLTF. As DNA, the CDR3 is TGTGCCAGCAGCCATTTTAGGCCGGGACTCCCCGCGACTGGGACCAACGTCCTGACTTTC.

The chain has TRBV6-1 and TRBJ1-2; D call uncertain. The germline CDR1 and CDR2 sequences are MNHNS and SASEGT. Trimming took 0 bases from V and 8 from J, leaving 10 bases between them. The CDR3 has 13 residues. As DNA, the CDR3 is TGTGCCAGCAGTGAAGCGGCGGGCCACGGCTACACCTTC. It yields the protein CASSEAAGHGYTF.

Notes on this clone: In the same sample, other DNA sequences code for this CDR3. The genes are TRBV28 and TRBJ2-7, with TRBD2 matching 11 bases. The trim removed 6 bases at V and 4 bases at J, leaving 5 bases unmatched. This CDR3 has 14 residues. The germline V gene has CDR1 MDHEN and CDR2 SYDVKM. The CDR3 coding sequence is TGTGCCAGCAGACCTAGCGGGGGGTCATACGAGCAGTACTTC. It translates to CASRPSGGSYEQYF.

The V gene is TRBV29-1, the J gene TRBJ2-2; TRBD2 matches at 11 bases. The CDR3 has 16 amino acids. Unmatched junction bases numbered 10, after V lost 7 bases and J lost 3 bases. Germline-derived CDR1 and CDR2 are SQVTM and ANQGSEA. CDR3 in amino acids: CSASGGQGFYTGELFF. The CDR3 coding sequence is TGCAGCGCTAGCGGGGGGCAGGGTTTCTACACCGGGGAGCTGTTTTTT.

The chain combines TRBV6-1 with TRBJ1-1, with 7 bases aligning to TRBD1. CDR1 and CDR2 from the germline V gene are MNHNS and SASEGT. This CDR3 has 15 residues. Unmatched junction bases numbered 2, after V lost 0 bases and J lost 1 base. Written as DNA, the CDR3 is TGTGCCAGCAGTGAAGCGGGGACAGCGAACACTGAAGCTTTCTTT. This encodes CASSEAGTANTEAFF.

The table lists this clone with a few counts. This chain uses TRBV4-3 with TRBJ1-1; D is undetermined. The V gene's germline CDR1 is LGHNA and CDR2 YSLEER. The CDR3 is 15 amino acids. V lost 1 base and J 0 bases, leaving 9 bases between the germline ends. The CDR3 region is CASSQGHRMNTEAFF. The CDR3 DNA reads TGCGCCAGCAGCCAAGGACACCGGATGAACACTGAAGCTTTCTTT.

This clone has more than one count but fewer than ten. V and J are TRBV6-5 and TRBJ1-4; perhaps TRBD1 as D (6 bases). The germline gives CDR1 MNHEY, CDR2 SVGAGI. Trimming stripped 5 bases from V and 7 bases from J, with 17 bases between. The CDR3 length is 15 residues. The CDR3 region is CASSPQGKSGEKLFF. The DNA of the CDR3 is TGTGCCAGCAGTCCGCAGGGGAAAAGTGGTGAAAAACTGTTTTTT.

The CDR3 is CASSQIGTGLQPQHF. CDR3 bases: TGTGCCAGCAGTCAGATAGGGACAGGGCTTCAGCCCCAGCATTTT. The rearrangement joins TRBV6-5 to TRBJ1-5, with TRBD1 matching 9 bases. The V segment lost 5 bases and the J segment 6 bases; nucleotides outside the gene matches: 8. The CDR3 runs to 15 residues. The V gene's germline CDR1 is MNHEY and CDR2 SVGAGI.

This clone was counted only a few times. The chain links TRBV20-1 to TRBJ1-1; the D gene is possibly TRBD1 (5 bases). This CDR3 is built from 10 residues. The V gene lost 5 bases and the J gene lost 7 bases, with 8 bases spanning the gap. Per germline, CDR1 DFQATT and CDR2 SNEGSKA (reference sequence). The CDR3 DNA sequence: TGCAGTGCTCGGGGGAGTGAAGCTTTCTTT. Amino acids: CSARGSEAFF.

This clone came up once. The chain combines TRBV6-5 with TRBJ1-6; 8 positions match TRBD1. CDR3 length: 15 amino acids. V dropped 8 bases and J dropped 9; count of bases not matched to a gene: 12. Germline CDR1 and CDR2: MNHEY and SVGAGI. The CDR3 DNA is TGTGCCAGCGGGGGAAGACAGGGGTTCGCTTCACCCCTCCACTTT. It encodes CASGGRQGFASPLHF.

The chain is built from TRBV11-2 and TRBJ1-3, with D uncertain. V dropped 2 bases and J dropped 0 bases, with 8 bases sitting between them. Germline CDR1 reads SGHAT; CDR2 reads FQNNGV. This CDR3 region has 15 residues. CDR3 sequence (DNA): TGTGCCAGCAGCTTAAAACAGATCTCTGGAAACACCATATATTTT. Residues: CASSLKQISGNTIYF.

The V gene is TRBV5-1, the J gene TRBJ1-2, with TRBD1 matching over 7 bases. The CDR3 is 14 amino acids. Germline lookup yields CDR1 SGHRS and CDR2 YFSETQ. After removal of 2 bases from V and 0 bases from J, the junction contained 1 base not matched to a gene. CDR3 amino acids: CASSLTGANYGYTF. The CDR3 DNA reads TGCGCCAGCAGCTTAACAGGGGCTAACTATGGCTACACCTTC.

The genes are TRBV4-1 and TRBJ2-7; no clear D gene. The CDR3 consists of 16 residues. Germline assignment: CDR1 MGHRA and CDR2 YSYEKL. V was shortened by 0 bases and J by 4 bases, with 16 bases between the two germline ends. The CDR3 region is CASSQELPTASYEQYF. CDR3 nucleotides: TGCGCCAGCAGCCAAGAGTTACCAACTGCCTCTTACGAGCAGTACTTC.